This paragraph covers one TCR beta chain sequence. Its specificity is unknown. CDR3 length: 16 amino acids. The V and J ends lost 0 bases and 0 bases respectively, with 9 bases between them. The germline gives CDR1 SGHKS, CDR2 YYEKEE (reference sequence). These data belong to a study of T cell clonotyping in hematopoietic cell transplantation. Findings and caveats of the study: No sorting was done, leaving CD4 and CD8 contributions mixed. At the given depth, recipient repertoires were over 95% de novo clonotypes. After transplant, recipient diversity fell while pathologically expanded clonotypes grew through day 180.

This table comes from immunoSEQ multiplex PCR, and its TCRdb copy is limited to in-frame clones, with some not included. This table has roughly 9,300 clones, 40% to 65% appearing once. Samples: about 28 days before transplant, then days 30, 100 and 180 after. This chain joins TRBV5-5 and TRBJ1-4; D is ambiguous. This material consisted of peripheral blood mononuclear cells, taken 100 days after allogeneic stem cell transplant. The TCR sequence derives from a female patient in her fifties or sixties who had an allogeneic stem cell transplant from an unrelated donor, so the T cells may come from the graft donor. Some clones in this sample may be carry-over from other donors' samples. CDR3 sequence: CASSLVGITTNEKLFF. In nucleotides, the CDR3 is TGTGCCAGCAGCTTGGTCGGGATCACAACTAATGAAAAACTGTTTTTT.